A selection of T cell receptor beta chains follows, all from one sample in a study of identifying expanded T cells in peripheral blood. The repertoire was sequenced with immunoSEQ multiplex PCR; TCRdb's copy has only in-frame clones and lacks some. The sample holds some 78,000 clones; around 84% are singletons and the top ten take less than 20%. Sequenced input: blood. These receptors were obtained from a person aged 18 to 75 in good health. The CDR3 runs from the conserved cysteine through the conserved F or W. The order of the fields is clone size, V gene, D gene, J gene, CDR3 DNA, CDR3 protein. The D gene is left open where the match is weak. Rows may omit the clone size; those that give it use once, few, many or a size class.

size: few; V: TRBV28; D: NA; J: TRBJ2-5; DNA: TGTGCCAGCAGCCCTGTGCGGGGTCCCACCAGGGAGACCCAGTACTTC; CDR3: CASSPVRGPTRETQYF
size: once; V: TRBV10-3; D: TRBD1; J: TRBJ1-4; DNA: TGTGCCATCAGGGGACAGGGTGATAGTGAAAAACTGTTTTTT; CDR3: CAIRGQGDSEKLFF
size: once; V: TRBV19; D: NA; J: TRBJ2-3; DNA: TGTGCCAGTAGTACCGGGCTGGTCACAGATACGCAGTATTTT; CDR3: CASSTGLVTDTQYF
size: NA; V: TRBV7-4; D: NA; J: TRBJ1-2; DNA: TGTGCCAGCACCCTGGTTATAACCCCTCGGATGGATGGCTACACCTTC; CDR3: CASTLVITPRMDGYTF
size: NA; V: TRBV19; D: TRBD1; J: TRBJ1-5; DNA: TGTGCCAGTAGTACCCAGGGGGCAAGCAATCAGCCCCAGCATTTT; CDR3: CASSTQGASNQPQHF
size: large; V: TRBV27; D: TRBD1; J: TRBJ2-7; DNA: TGTGCCAGCAGCCCTACCAGGACCGGGACAGGGCACGAGCAGTACTTC; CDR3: CASSPTRTGTGHEQYF
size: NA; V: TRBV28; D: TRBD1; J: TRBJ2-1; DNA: TGTGCCAGCAGCTTCCGGACAGGAGAATACAATGAGCAGTTCTTC; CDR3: CASSFRTGEYNEQFF
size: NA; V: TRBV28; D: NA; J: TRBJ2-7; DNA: TGTGCCAGCAGAAGAAACTGGGAAGAGCCGTACGAGCAGTACTTC; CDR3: CASRRNWEEPYEQYF
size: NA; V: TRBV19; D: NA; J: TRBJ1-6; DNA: TGTGCCAGTAGTATCAGTGGCGGGGGCGCTGGCTATAATTCACCCCTCCACTTT; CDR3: CASSISGGGAGYNSPLHF
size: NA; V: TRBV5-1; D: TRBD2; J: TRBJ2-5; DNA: TGCGCCAGCAGCATAGGACTAGCGGGAGCCCTGGTACAAGAGACCCAGTACTTC; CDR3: CASSIGLAGALVQETQYF
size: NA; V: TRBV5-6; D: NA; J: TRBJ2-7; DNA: TGTGCCAGCAGGTCTTATAGGAGCTCCTACGAGCAGTACTTC; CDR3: CASRSYRSSYEQYF